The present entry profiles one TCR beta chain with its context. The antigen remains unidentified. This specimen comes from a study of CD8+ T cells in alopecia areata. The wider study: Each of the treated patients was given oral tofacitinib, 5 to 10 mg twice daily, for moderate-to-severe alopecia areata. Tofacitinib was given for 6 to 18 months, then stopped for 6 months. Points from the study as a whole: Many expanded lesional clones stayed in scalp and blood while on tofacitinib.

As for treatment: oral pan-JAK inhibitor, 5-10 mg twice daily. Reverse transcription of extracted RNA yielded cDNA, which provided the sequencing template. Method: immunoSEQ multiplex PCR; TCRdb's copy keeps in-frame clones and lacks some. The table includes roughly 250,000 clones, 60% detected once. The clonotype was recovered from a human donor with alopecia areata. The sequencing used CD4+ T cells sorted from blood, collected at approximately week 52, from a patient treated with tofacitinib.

The CDR3 region is CASSLGGYNSPLHF. The CDR3 nucleotides read TGTGCCAGCAGCTTAGGGGGCTATAATTCACCCCTCCACTTT. The V call is TRBV7-9, the J call TRBJ1-6; D remains unclear. In germline, CDR1 is SEHNR, CDR2 FQNEAQ (reference sequence). CDR3 length equals 14 residues. The V gene lost 1 base and the J gene lost 3 bases, with 4 bases spanning the gap.